A selection of T cell receptor beta chains follows, all from one sample in a study of cytomegalovirus exposure and HLA in healthy donors. The protocol was immunoSEQ multiplex PCR, while the TCRdb copy is restricted to in-frame clones and leaves out a portion. The sample has roughly 200,000 clones; approximately 86% are singletons. What was sequenced was PBMCs. Source of these receptors: a woman aged 25 to 45 in good health and CMV-seronegative. The CDR3 runs from the conserved cysteine through the conserved F or W. Clone size, where shown, is once, few, many, or a class for clones that have expanded.

v_call: TRBV5-4
clone_size: -
cdr3_aa: CASSPLGGGGTDTQYF

v_call: TRBV4-1
clone_size: -
cdr3_aa: CASSPRTGGMNTEAFF

v_call: TRBV19
clone_size: -
cdr3_aa: CASSKGQGPVYGYTF

v_call: TRBV2
clone_size: -
cdr3_aa: CASSEASRGEETQYF

v_call: TRBV6-1
clone_size: once
cdr3_aa: CASSAGNLLETQYF

v_call: TRBV28
clone_size: -
cdr3_aa: CASSLGSAGPWGTDTQYF

v_call: TRBV6-1
clone_size: -
cdr3_aa: CASTVPGTLTGELFF

v_call: TRBV5-1
clone_size: -
cdr3_aa: CASSLVVAGRNEQFF

v_call: TRBV5-1
clone_size: once
cdr3_aa: CASSVDRFTDTQYF

v_call: TRBV7-9
clone_size: -
cdr3_aa: CASSSPSASGSIHEQYF

v_call: TRBV28
clone_size: -
cdr3_aa: CASNNLFRTGGDEQFF